A selection of T cell receptor beta chains follows, all from one sample in a study of radiation and T cells in renal cell carcinoma. Assay: immunoSEQ multiplex PCR; the TCRdb copy retains only in-frame clones and omits some. The table records around 78,000 clones, 80% to 90% of them present only once. This sample comprised blood, obtained from a patient whose treatment included radiotherapy and nephrectomy. The receptors shown here come from a woman in her 70s with renal cell carcinoma. CDR3s include the opening cysteine and the closing phenylalanine or tryptophan. The D gene is left open where the match is weak. Some rows have no size entry. The others give once, few or many, or a class for an expanded clone.

CDR3aa: CASSSGSLPLHF; CDR3nt: TGTGCCAGCAGTTCTGGCAGCCTTCCCCTCCACTTT; abundance: -; j_gene: TRBJ1-6; v_gene: TRBV27; d_gene: -
CDR3aa: CASSFPGAGANVLTF; CDR3nt: TGTGCCAGCAGCTTTCCAGGGGCTGGGGCCAACGTCCTGACTTTC; abundance: once; j_gene: TRBJ2-6; v_gene: TRBV5-4; d_gene: -
CDR3aa: CASSLSGGAQFF; CDR3nt: TGTGCCAGCAGTCTATCAGGGGGTGCGCAGTTCTTC; abundance: -; j_gene: TRBJ2-1; v_gene: TRBV6-4; d_gene: TRBD1
CDR3aa: CASSQESRGGQETQYF; CDR3nt: TGCGCCAGCAGCCAAGAATCGAGGGGAGGCCAAGAGACCCAGTACTTC; abundance: -; j_gene: TRBJ2-5; v_gene: TRBV4-1; d_gene: -
CDR3aa: CSVDMSNTGELFF; CDR3nt: TGCAGCGTTGATATGTCCAACACCGGGGAGCTGTTTTTT; abundance: once; j_gene: TRBJ2-2; v_gene: TRBV29-1; d_gene: -
CDR3aa: CASSPSLRGRAFF; CDR3nt: TGTGCCAGCTCCCCTTCCCTAAGAGGGAGGGCTTTCTTT; abundance: -; j_gene: TRBJ1-1; v_gene: TRBV6-7; d_gene: -
CDR3aa: CSAAPEDEQYF; CDR3nt: TGCAGTGCTGCGCCGGAGGACGAGCAGTACTTC; abundance: -; j_gene: TRBJ2-7; v_gene: TRBV20-1; d_gene: -
CDR3aa: CASSLPKTNYGYTF; CDR3nt: TGTGCCAGCAGCTTACCAAAAACTAACTATGGCTACACCTTC; abundance: -; j_gene: TRBJ1-2; v_gene: TRBV7-9; d_gene: -
CDR3aa: CASSVGVRTEAFF; CDR3nt: TGTGCCAGCAGCGTCGGGGTCAGGACTGAAGCTTTCTTT; abundance: few; j_gene: TRBJ1-1; v_gene: TRBV7-2; d_gene: -
CDR3aa: CASSLPGTGREKLFF; CDR3nt: TGTGCCAGCAGCCTCCCCGGGACAGGGAGGGAAAAACTGTTTTTT; abundance: -; j_gene: TRBJ1-4; v_gene: TRBV7-3; d_gene: TRBD1
CDR3aa: CASSTDRGAEKLFF; CDR3nt: TGTGCCAGCAGCACCGACCGGGGGGCAGAAAAACTGTTTTTT; abundance: once; j_gene: TRBJ1-4; v_gene: TRBV7-2; d_gene: -
CDR3aa: CASSTTLQGPHGYTF; CDR3nt: TGTGCCAGCAGCACAACTTTACAGGGCCCGCATGGCTACACCTTC; abundance: -; j_gene: TRBJ1-2; v_gene: TRBV9; d_gene: -
CDR3aa: CASSLGASSKNTGELFF; CDR3nt: TGTGCCAGCAGCTTGGGGGCTAGCTCGAAAAACACCGGGGAGCTGTTTTTT; abundance: -; j_gene: TRBJ2-2; v_gene: TRBV5-6; d_gene: -
CDR3aa: CASSFLTASTDTQYF; CDR3nt: TGTGCCAGCAGTTTCCTGACAGCTAGCACAGATACGCAGTATTTT; abundance: -; j_gene: TRBJ2-3; v_gene: TRBV6-5; d_gene: -
CDR3aa: CASRALDQPQHF; CDR3nt: TGTGCCAGCAGAGCATTGGATCAGCCCCAGCATTTT; abundance: -; j_gene: TRBJ1-5; v_gene: TRBV27; d_gene: -
CDR3aa: CASRSLSTETQYF; CDR3nt: TGTGCCAGCAGATCTCTTAGCACGGAGACCCAGTACTTC; abundance: -; j_gene: TRBJ2-5; v_gene: TRBV5-5; d_gene: -
CDR3aa: CASSLNAFYEQYF; CDR3nt: TGTGCCAGCAGCTTGAACGCCTTCTACGAGCAGTACTTC; abundance: -; j_gene: TRBJ2-7; v_gene: TRBV7-2; d_gene: -
CDR3aa: CASRGPFVAGGGETQYF; CDR3nt: TGTGCCAGCAGGGGCCCTTTCGTAGCGGGCGGAGGGGAGACCCAGTACTTC; abundance: -; j_gene: TRBJ2-5; v_gene: TRBV27; d_gene: TRBD2
CDR3aa: CASSSLAGGADTQYF; CDR3nt: TGTGCCAGCAGTTCCCTAGCGGGGGGGGCAGATACGCAGTATTTT; abundance: -; j_gene: TRBJ2-3; v_gene: TRBV6-5; d_gene: TRBD2
CDR3aa: CASSPEADTSNQETQYF; CDR3nt: TGCGCCAGCAGCCCCGAAGCGGACACATCGAACCAAGAGACCCAGTACTTC; abundance: -; j_gene: TRBJ2-5; v_gene: TRBV4-1; d_gene: -
CDR3aa: CASSPRLAGGLSYNEQFF; CDR3nt: TGTGCCAGCAGCCCACGACTAGCGGGGGGACTTTCCTACAATGAGCAGTTCTTC; abundance: -; j_gene: TRBJ2-1; v_gene: TRBV9; d_gene: TRBD2
CDR3aa: CASSPRTSGVETQYF; CDR3nt: TGTGCCAGCAGCCCCCGGACTAGCGGGGTGGAGACCCAGTACTTC; abundance: -; j_gene: TRBJ2-5; v_gene: TRBV14; d_gene: TRBD2
CDR3aa: CASSVDEGFRTEAFF; CDR3nt: TGTGCCAGCAGCGTAGATGAGGGGTTTAGGACTGAAGCTTTCTTT; abundance: -; j_gene: TRBJ1-1; v_gene: TRBV9; d_gene: -
CDR3aa: CAWSSRLAGVNLIRNEQFF; CDR3nt: TGTGCCTGGAGTTCTAGACTAGCGGGGGTTAACCTGATTCGAAATGAGCAGTTCTTC; abundance: -; j_gene: TRBJ2-1; v_gene: TRBV30; d_gene: TRBD2
CDR3aa: CASSAAQGARETQYF; CDR3nt: TGTGCCAGTAGTGCGGCGCAGGGGGCGAGAGAGACCCAGTACTTC; abundance: once; j_gene: TRBJ2-5; v_gene: TRBV19; d_gene: TRBD1
CDR3aa: CASSPATRDYEQFF; CDR3nt: TGTGCCAGTAGTCCCGCGACTAGGGACTATGAGCAGTTCTTC; abundance: few; j_gene: TRBJ2-1; v_gene: TRBV19; d_gene: -
CDR3aa: CASSLGQGGTEAFF; CDR3nt: TGCGCCAGCAGCCTAGGACAGGGGGGCACTGAAGCTTTCTTT; abundance: -; j_gene: TRBJ1-1; v_gene: TRBV4-3; d_gene: TRBD1
CDR3aa: CASNRGGGNEQFF; CDR3nt: TGTGCCAGCAACAGGGGGGGCGGGAATGAGCAGTTCTTC; abundance: -; j_gene: TRBJ2-1; v_gene: TRBV2; d_gene: -
CDR3aa: CASSLGQGFARNQPQHF; CDR3nt: TGTGCCAGCAGCTTGGGGCAGGGCTTTGCGAGGAATCAGCCCCAGCATTTT; abundance: -; j_gene: TRBJ1-5; v_gene: TRBV5-8; d_gene: -